Listed here are 15 T cell receptor beta chains from one sample, sequenced in a study of CD8 T cells in Susac syndrome. An input of roughly 0.5 to 1 ug of RNA was subjected to reverse transcription using random hexamers. TCRdb re-called the immunoSEQ multiplex PCR reads through MiXCR, storing one row per CDR3 protein. The sample holds 150,000 to 190,000 distinct CDR3 sequences, about 95% seen once. Sequencing was done on a sample of CD8+ T cells from PBMCs. The receptors come from a human donor with multiple sclerosis.

V is TRBV14 and J is TRBJ2-3; D not certain. The CDR3 totals 14 residues. Germline values: CDR1 SGHDN, CDR2 FVKESK. V gave up 0 bases and J gave up 0 bases, with 4 bases separating them. CDR3 bases: TGTGCCAGCAGCCAAGAGACTAGCACAGATACGCAGTATTTT. Protein product: CASSQETSTDTQYF.

The chain joins TRBV5-1 to TRBJ2-3, with 9 bases matching TRBD1. CDR3 length equals 15 residues. Per germline, CDR1 SGHRS and CDR2 YFSETQ. J lost 5 bases, V lost 4 bases, and 8 bases had no gene match. The CDR3 is CASSPGTGRLDTQYF. The CDR3 region has the DNA TGCGCCAGCAGCCCCGGGACAGGGAGATTAGATACGCAGTATTTT.

The genes are TRBV20-1 and TRBJ2-5; D perhaps matches TRBD2 (5 bases). CDR1 and CDR2 from the germline V gene are DFQATT and SNEGSKA (reference sequence). Trimming took off 1 base at V and 3 bases at J, with 15 bases between the two ends. This CDR3 comprises 15 residues. CDR3 region: CSARVGGLYKETQYF. The CDR3 DNA sequence: TGCAGTGCTAGAGTCGGAGGATTGTACAAAGAGACCCAGTACTTC.

V gene TRBV4-2 combines with J gene TRBJ2-1; 9 bases match TRBD2. The CDR3 is 15 amino acids. CDR1 and CDR2 from the germline V gene are LGHNA and YNFKEQ. V gave up 1 base and J gave up 8 bases; unmatched junction bases: 6. Here the CDR3 DNA reads TGTGCCAGCAGCCAAGTTCTAGCGGGGATGGATGAGCAGTTCTTC. Protein sequence: CASSQVLAGMDEQFF.

The chain employs TRBV20-1 and TRBJ2-1; 8 nucleotides align to TRBD2. The junction had 11 bases not matched to a gene; V was cut back by 1 base and J by 3 bases. The germline V gene encodes CDR1 DFQATT and CDR2 SNEGSKA (reference sequence). The CDR3 sequence is 17 residues long. The CDR3 DNA sequence: TGCAGTGCTAGAGCCTTGGGTCCGCGGGGGGTCTACAATGAGCAGTTCTTC. It translates to CSARALGPRGVYNEQFF.

The rearrangement uses TRBV27 and TRBJ2-7; TRBD1 matches at 9 bases. The J segment lost 4 bases and the V segment lost 5 bases, leaving 3 bases of the junction unmatched. The CDR3 length is 13 residues. Germline V gene data show CDR1 as MNHEY and CDR2 as SMNVEV (reference sequence). For the CDR3, the DNA is TGTGCCAGCAGTATGACAGGGGGGTACGAGCAGTACTTC. Translation: CASSMTGGYEQYF.

The chain has TRBV29-1 and TRBJ1-2; 10 nucleotides agree with TRBD1. Germline V gene sequence: CDR1 SQVTM, CDR2 ANQGSEA. With V trimmed by 6 bases and J by 6 bases, 7 bases remained unmatched. There are 13 residues in the CDR3. The DNA for the CDR3 is TGCAGCGTCGAGACAGGGACAGGGGATGGCTACACCTTC. Protein product: CSVETGTGDGYTF. The entire variable domain, with the rest obtained from reference TRBV29-1 and TRBJ1-2, is as follows: SAVISQKPSRDICQRGTSLTIQCQVDSQVTMMFWYRQQPGQSLTLIATANQGSEATYESGFVIDKFPISRPNLTFSTLTVSNMSPEDSSIYLCSVETGTGDGYTFGSGTRLTVV.

This clonotype was seen a few times. V and J are TRBV2 and TRBJ1-1; a weak D match, TRBD1 (6 bases). The CDR3 covers 13 residues. CDR1 is SNHLY and CDR2 is FYNNEI in the germline V gene. The V and J ends lost 6 bases and 4 bases respectively, with 12 bases between them. The CDR3 nucleotides read TGTGCCAGCAGCGGGGGGCCGGGCACTGAAGCTTTCTTT. This translates into CASSGGPGTEAFF.

The rearrangement links TRBV30 to TRBJ2-1, with 10 bases lining up with TRBD2. V was clipped by 2 bases and J by 9 bases; unmatched bases: 4. The germline gives CDR1 GTSNPN, CDR2 SVGIG (reference sequence). The CDR3 totals 13 residues. CDR3 protein: CAWSLASGGEQFF. The CDR3 DNA reads as TGTGCCTGGAGTCTGGCTAGCGGGGGTGAGCAGTTCTTC.

The rearrangement joins TRBV7-9 to TRBJ2-1; 11 bases map to TRBD2. V gave up 4 bases and J gave up 8 bases; unmatched junction bases: 7. The CDR3 is made up of 15 amino acids. The germline V gene has CDR1 SEHNR and CDR2 FQNEAQ (reference sequence). The CDR3 nucleotides read TGTGCCAGCAGCTCTCGGACTAGCGGGCCTTATGAGCAGTTCTTC. It translates to CASSSRTSGPYEQFF.

V gene TRBV27 combines with J gene TRBJ2-6; D uncertain. V lost 7 bases to trimming and J lost 1 base, with 8 bases between them. The V gene's germline CDR1 is MNHEY and CDR2 SMNVEV (reference sequence). This CDR3 region has 14 residues. The CDR3 loop is CASKVGSGANVLTF. DNA of the CDR3: TGTGCCAGCAAAGTCGGGTCTGGGGCCAACGTCCTGACTTTC.

CDR3 sequence reads: CSARVVSNEQFF. In DNA, the CDR3 is TGCAGCGCGAGGGTGGTTTCCAATGAGCAGTTCTTC. The chain links TRBV29-1 to TRBJ2-1; D is possibly TRBD2 (5 bases). Germline loops: CDR1 SQVTM, CDR2 ANQGSEA. The length of the CDR3 is 12 residues. Trimming stripped 7 bases from V and 6 bases from J, with 13 bases between.

This sequence joins TRBV7-9 and TRBJ1-5; TRBD1 matches at 7 bases. Looked up from germline, CDR1 is SEHNR and CDR2 is FQNEAQ (reference sequence). CDR3 length equals 16 residues. The V and J ends lost 3 bases and 6 bases, in that order; junction bases with no gene match: 11. In DNA form, the CDR3 reads TGTGCCAGCAGCTTGGGGGGAGGACAGGTAACTCAGCCCCAGCATTTT. Encoded protein: CASSLGGGQVTQPQHF. Using reference TRBV7-9 and TRBJ1-5 for the parts outside the CDR3, the full variable domain is DTGVSQNPRHKITKRGQNVTFRCDPISEHNRLYWYRQTLGQGPEFLTYFQNEAQLEKSRLLSDRFSAERPKGSFSTLEIQRTEQGDSAMYLCASSLGGGQVTQPQHFGDGTRLSIL.

The chain links TRBV28 to TRBJ2-5; 7 bases map to TRBD2. The CDR3 contains 13 residues. From germline, CDR1 is MDHEN and CDR2 SYDVKM. The ends lost 3 bases at V and 5 bases at J; junction bases unmatched: 3. The CDR3 is CASSLIGGETQYF. The CDR3, as DNA: TGTGCCAGCAGTTTGATCGGGGGGGAGACCCAGTACTTC.

The chain uses TRBV29-1 and TRBJ1-5, with TRBD1 matching over 8 bases. V lost 6 bases and J lost 4; bases outside the gene matches: 5. CDR1 is SQVTM and CDR2 is ANQGSEA in the germline V gene. The CDR3 loop spans 13 amino acids. The CDR3 nucleotides are TGCAGCGTCAGCGACAGGGGAAATCAGCCCCAGCATTTT. Its protein is CSVSDRGNQPQHF.